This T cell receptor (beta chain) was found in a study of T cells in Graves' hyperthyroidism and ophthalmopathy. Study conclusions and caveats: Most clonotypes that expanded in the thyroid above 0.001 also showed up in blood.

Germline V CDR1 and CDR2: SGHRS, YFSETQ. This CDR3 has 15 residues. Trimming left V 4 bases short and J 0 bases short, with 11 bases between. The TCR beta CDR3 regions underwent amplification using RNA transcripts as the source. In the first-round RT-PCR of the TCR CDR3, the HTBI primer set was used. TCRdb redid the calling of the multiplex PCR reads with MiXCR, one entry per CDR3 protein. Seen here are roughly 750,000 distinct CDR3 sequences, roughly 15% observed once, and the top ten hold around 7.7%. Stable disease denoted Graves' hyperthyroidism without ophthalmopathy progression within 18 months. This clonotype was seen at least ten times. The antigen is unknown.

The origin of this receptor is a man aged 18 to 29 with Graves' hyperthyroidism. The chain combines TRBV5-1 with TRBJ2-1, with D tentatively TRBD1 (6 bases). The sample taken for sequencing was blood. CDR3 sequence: CASSPGHRSYNEQFF. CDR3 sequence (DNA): TGCGCCAGCAGCCCGGGACACCGCTCCTACAATGAGCAGTTCTTC. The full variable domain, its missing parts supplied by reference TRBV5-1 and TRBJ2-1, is KAGVTQTPRYLIKTRGQQVTLSCSPISGHRSVSWYQQTPGQGLQFLFEYFSETQRNKGNFPGRFSGRQFSNSRSEMNVSTLELGDSALYLCASSPGHRSYNEQFFGPGTRLTVL.